The 5 T cell receptor beta chains in this list originate from one sample, sequenced in a study of blood T cell repertoires in COVID-19 (dated by TCRdb to about 2020). Library preparation employed the immunoSEQ multiplex PCR assay. TCRdb carries this immuneACCESS record with in-frame sequences only. Its versions omit some clonotypes, under half of them owing to an unresolved V gene in the studies checked, with the rest unexplained. The sample yields just over 20,000 clones; around 86% were counted once. The ten largest clones capture roughly 9.7% of the sample. The specimen sequenced was peripheral blood. These receptors were obtained from a human donor in a cohort sampled during active COVID-19.

This chain uses TRBV3-1 (or the pseudogene TRBV3-2) with TRBJ1-4; D gene ambiguous. This CDR3 is built from 17 residues. V lost 3 bases and J 7 bases, leaving 21 bases between the germline ends. CDR1 is LGHDT and CDR2 is YNNKEL in the germline V gene (reference sequence). The CDR3 region has the DNA TGTGCCAGCAGCCAGGAACCGATGACAACGGGGTCTGAAAAACTGTTTTTT. Protein product: CASSQEPMTTGSEKLFF.

V gene TRBV9 combines with J gene TRBJ1-5; D possibly corresponds to TRBD1 (6 bases). The germline gives CDR1 SGDLS, CDR2 YYNGEE. CDR3 length: 14 amino acids. V lost 0 bases and J lost 2, with 6 bases in between. The DNA for the CDR3 is TGTGCCAGCAGCGTAGGACAGGGCAATCAGCCCCAGCATTTT. It specifies CASSVGQGNQPQHF.

This clone was seen only a few times. The genes are TRBV10-3 and TRBJ2-2; D is perhaps TRBD1 (5 bases). This CDR3 is 15 amino acids long. CDR1 is ENHRY and CDR2 is SYGVKD in the germline V gene. The V end lost 2 bases, the J end lost 7 bases, and 14 bases lay between the germline ends. CDR3 nucleotides: TGTGCCATCAGTGAGGCGGCAGGGTTGGGCGGGGAGCTGTTTTTT. This sequence encodes CAISEAAGLGGELFF.

The chain joins TRBV24-1 to TRBJ2-1; 10 bases line up with TRBD2. CDR1 and CDR2 (germline): KGHDR, SFDVKD. The V segment lost 5 bases and the J segment 14 bases; nucleotides outside the gene matches: 11. The CDR3 is made up of 14 amino acids. As DNA, the CDR3 is TGTGCCACCAGTGGTCGGCCGGACACTAGCGGGAAGTTCTTC. It translates to CATSGRPDTSGKFF.

The chain links TRBV18 to TRBJ2-1; 7 nucleotides match TRBD1. Germline lookup yields CDR1 KGHSH and CDR2 LQKENI. After removal of 4 bases from V and 5 bases from J, the junction contained 2 bases not matched to a gene. This CDR3 comprises 13 residues. The CDR3 spells CASSRQGNNEQFF. CDR3 sequence (DNA): TGTGCCAGCTCACGACAGGGAAACAATGAGCAGTTCTTC. Together with reference TRBV18 and TRBJ2-1, the CDR3 gives the full variable domain: NAGVMQNPRHLVRRRGQEARLRCSPMKGHSHVYWYRQLPEEGLKFMVYLQKENIIDESGMPKERFSAEFPKEGPSILRIQQVVRGDSAAYFCASSRQGNNEQFFGPGTRLTVL.